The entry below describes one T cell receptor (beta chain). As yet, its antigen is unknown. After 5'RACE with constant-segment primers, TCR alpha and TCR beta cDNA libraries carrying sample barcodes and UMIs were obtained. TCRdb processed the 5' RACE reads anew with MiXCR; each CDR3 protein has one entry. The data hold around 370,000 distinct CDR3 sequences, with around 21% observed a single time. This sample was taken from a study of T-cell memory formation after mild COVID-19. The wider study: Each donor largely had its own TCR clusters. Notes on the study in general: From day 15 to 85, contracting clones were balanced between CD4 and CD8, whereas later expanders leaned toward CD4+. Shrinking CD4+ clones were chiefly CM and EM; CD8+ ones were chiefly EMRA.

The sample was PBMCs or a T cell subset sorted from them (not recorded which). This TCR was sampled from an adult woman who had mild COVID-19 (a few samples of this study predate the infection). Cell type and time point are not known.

The CDR3 loop reads CASRRRGGLETQYF. CDR3 nucleotide sequence: TGTGCCAGCAGACGACGGGGGGGTTTAGAGACCCAGTACTTC. The chain carries TRBV6-6 and TRBJ2-5; 8 nucleotides align to TRBD2. Losses at the gene ends were 6 bases for V and 4 bases for J; bases not matched to a gene: 7. This CDR3 region has 14 residues. CDR1 and CDR2 from the germline V gene are MNHNY and SVGAGI (reference sequence).